The entry below describes one TCR beta chain. Authors' data handling: Amplifying reference gene primers gave estimates of nucleated cell counts. Clones were read by immunoSEQ multiplex PCR, and TCRdb kept only the in-frame ones, dropping some. From that table come the V and J calls and clone size; the DNA was used to work out D and trimming. Of 200,000 or so clones listed, 88% are singletons. The data originate from a study of blood T cell repertoires in COVID-19. Study in general: There were acute and convalescent COVID-19 samples, and they came from the United States, Italy and Spain.

Per the germline V gene, CDR1 is SGHRS and CDR2 is YFSETQ. This CDR3 region has 15 residues. V was trimmed by 2 bases and J by 6 bases, leaving 14 bases between them. V and J are TRBV5-1 and TRBJ2-2, with D maybe TRBD1 (6 bases). This clonotype was sampled from a woman in her 40s who had recovered from COVID-19. Material for sequencing was peripheral blood. The CDR3 DNA is TGCGCCAGCAGCTTTGAAGGGGGTGGCCCCGGGGAGCTGTTTTTT. It is translated as CASSFEGGGPGELFF.